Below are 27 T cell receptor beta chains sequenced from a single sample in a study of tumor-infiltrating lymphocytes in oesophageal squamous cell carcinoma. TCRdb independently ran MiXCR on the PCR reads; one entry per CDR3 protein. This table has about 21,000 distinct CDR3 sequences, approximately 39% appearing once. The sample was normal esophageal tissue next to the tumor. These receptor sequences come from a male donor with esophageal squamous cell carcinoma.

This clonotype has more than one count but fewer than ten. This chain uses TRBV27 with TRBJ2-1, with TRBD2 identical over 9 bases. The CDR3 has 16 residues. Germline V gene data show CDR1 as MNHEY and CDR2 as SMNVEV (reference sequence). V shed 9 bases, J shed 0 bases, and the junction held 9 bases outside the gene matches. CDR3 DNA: TGTGCCAGTAGTAGCGGGAGCGTACCCTCCTACAATGAGCAGTTCTTC. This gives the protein CASSSGSVPSYNEQFF.

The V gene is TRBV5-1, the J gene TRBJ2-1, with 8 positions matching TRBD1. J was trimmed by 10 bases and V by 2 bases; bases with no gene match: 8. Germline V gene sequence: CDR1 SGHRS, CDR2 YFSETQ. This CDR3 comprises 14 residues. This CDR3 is CASSFRDRSYEQFF. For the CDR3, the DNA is TGCGCCAGCAGCTTCCGGGACAGGAGTTACGAGCAGTTCTTC. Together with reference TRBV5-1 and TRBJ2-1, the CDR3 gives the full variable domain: KAGVTQTPRYLIKTRGQQVTLSCSPISGHRSVSWYQQTPGQGLQFLFEYFSETQRNKGNFPGRFSGRQFSNSRSEMNVSTLELGDSALYLCASSFRDRSYEQFFGPGTRLTVL.

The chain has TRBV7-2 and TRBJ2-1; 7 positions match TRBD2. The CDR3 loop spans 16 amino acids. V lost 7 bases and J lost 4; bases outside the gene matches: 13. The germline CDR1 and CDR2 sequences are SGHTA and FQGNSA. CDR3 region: CASKEGAGVGYNEQFF. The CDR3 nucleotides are TGTGCCAGCAAGGAAGGGGCGGGAGTAGGATACAATGAGCAGTTCTTC.

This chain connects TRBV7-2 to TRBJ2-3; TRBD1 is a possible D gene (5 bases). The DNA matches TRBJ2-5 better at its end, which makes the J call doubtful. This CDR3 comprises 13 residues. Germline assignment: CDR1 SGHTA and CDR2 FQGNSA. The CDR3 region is CASSQDRGETQYF. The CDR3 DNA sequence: TGTGCCAGCAGCCAAGACAGAGGAGAGACCCAGTACTTC.

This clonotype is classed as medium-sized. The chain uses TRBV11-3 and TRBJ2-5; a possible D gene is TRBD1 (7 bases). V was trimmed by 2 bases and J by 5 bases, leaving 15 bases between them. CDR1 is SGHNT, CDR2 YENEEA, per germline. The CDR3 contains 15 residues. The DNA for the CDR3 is TGTGCCAGCAGCTTAAATTCGGCAGGGGGGGAGACCCAGTACTTC. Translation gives CASSLNSAGGETQYF.

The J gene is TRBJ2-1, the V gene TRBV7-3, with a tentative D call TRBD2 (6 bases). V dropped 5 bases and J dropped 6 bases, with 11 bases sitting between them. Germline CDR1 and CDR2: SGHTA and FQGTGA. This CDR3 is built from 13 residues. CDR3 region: CASSRGISNEQFF. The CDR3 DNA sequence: TGTGCCAGCAGCCGCGGGATCTCCAATGAGCAGTTCTTC.

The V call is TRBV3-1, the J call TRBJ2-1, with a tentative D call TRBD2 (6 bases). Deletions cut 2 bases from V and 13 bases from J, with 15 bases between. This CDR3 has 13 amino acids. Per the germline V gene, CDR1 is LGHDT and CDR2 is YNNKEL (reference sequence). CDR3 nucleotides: TGTGCCAGCAGCCAATGGAGGGAAGGCGAACAGTTCTTC. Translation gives CASSQWREGEQFF.

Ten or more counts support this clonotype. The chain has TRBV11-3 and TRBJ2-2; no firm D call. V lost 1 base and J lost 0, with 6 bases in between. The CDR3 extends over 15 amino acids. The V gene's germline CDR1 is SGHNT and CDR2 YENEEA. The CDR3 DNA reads TGTGCCAGCAGCTTAGGCTCGCCGAACACCGGGGAGCTGTTTTTT. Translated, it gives CASSLGSPNTGELFF.

As DNA, the CDR3 is TGTGCCAGCAGTTTAGCTCGACTAGCGGGAGGCAATGAGCAGTTCTTC. Translating it yields CASSLARLAGGNEQFF. V is TRBV12-3 or TRBV12-4 and J is TRBJ2-7; 13 bases fit TRBD2. Near its end, the DNA agrees better with TRBJ2-1, so the J call may be wrong. The CDR3 is 16 residues long.

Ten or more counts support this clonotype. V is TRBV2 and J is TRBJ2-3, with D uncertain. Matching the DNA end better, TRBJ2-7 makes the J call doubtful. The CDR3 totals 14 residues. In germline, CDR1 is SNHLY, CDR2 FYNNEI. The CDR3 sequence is CASSEAIRVHEQYF. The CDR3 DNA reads TGTGCCAGCAGTGAAGCGATCCGGGTCCACGAGCAGTACTTC.

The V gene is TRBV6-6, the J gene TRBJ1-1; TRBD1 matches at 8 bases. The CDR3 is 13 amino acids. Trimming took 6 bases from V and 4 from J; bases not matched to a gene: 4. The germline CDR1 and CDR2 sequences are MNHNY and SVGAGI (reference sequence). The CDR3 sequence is CASRDTGGTEAFF. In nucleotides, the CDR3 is TGTGCCAGCAGGGACACAGGGGGCACTGAAGCTTTCTTT.

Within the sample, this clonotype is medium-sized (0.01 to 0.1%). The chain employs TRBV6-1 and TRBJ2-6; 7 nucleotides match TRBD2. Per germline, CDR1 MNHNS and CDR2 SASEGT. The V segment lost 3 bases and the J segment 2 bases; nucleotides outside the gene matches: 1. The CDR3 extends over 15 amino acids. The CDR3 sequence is CASSESGAGANVLTF. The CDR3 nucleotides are TGTGCCAGCAGTGAGAGCGGGGCTGGGGCCAACGTCCTGACTTTC.

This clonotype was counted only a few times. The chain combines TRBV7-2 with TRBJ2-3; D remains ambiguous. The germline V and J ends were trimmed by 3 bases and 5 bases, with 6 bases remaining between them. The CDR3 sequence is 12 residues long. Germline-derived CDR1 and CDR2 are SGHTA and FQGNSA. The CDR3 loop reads CASSFLKDTQYF. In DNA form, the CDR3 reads TGTGCCAGCAGCTTCCTGAAAGATACGCAGTATTTT.

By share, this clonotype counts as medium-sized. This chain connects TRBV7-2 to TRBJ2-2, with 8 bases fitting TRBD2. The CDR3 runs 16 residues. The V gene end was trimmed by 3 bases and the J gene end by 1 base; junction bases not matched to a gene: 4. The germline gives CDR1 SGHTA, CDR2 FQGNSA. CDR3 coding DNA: TGTGCCAGCAGCTTTGGCCTAGCGGGGAACACCGGGGAGCTGTTTTTT. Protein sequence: CASSFGLAGNTGELFF.

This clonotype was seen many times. The CDR3 spells CASSLEGRGETQYF. The CDR3 coding sequence is TGCGCCAGCAGCTTGGAGGGGCGGGGGGAGACCCAGTACTTC. The chain employs TRBV5-1 and TRBJ2-5; 7 nucleotides line up with TRBD2. The CDR3 is made up of 14 amino acids. From germline, CDR1 is SGHRS and CDR2 YFSETQ. V lost 0 bases and J lost 5; bases outside the gene matches: 4.

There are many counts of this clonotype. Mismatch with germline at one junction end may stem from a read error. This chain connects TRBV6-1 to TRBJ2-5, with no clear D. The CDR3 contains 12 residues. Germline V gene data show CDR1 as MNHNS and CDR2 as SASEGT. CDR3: CASSTILETHYF. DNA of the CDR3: TGTGCCAGCAGCACTATCCTAGAGACCCATTACTTC.

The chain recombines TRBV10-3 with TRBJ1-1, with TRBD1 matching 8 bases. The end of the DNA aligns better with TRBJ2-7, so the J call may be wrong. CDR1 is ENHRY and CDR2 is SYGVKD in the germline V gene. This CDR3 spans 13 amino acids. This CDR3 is CATRTGITNEQYF. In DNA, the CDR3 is TGTGCCACTAGGACAGGGATTACCAACGAGCAGTACTTC.

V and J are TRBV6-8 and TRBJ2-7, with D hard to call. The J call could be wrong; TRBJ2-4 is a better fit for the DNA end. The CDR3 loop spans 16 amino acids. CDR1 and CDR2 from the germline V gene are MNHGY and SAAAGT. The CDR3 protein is CASSYFLSLSKNIQYF. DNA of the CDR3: TGTGCCAGCAGTTACTTCCTCTCTTTATCCAAAAACATTCAGTACTTC.

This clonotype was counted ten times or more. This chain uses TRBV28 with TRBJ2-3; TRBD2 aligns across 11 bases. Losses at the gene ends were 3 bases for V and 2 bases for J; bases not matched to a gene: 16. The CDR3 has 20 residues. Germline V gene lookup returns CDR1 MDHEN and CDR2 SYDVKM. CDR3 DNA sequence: TGTGCCAGCAGTTTCCTGTCCACTAGCGGGGGCTTTTATCTCACAGATACGCAGTATTTT. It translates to CASSFLSTSGGFYLTDTQYF. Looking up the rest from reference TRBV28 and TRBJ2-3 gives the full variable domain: DVKVTQSSRYLVKRTGEKVFLECVQDMDHENMFWYRQDPGLGLRLIYFSYDVKMKEKGDIPEGYSVSREKKERFSLILESASTNQTSMYLCASSFLSTSGGFYLTDTQYFGPGTRLTVL.

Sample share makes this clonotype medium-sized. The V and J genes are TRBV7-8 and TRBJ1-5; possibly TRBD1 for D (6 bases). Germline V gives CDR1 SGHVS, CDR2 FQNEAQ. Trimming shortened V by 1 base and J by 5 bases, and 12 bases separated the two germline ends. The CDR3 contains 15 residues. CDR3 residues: CASSLGGGPHQPQHF. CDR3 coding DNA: TGTGCCAGCAGCTTAGGTGGGGGGCCCCATCAGCCCCAGCATTTT.

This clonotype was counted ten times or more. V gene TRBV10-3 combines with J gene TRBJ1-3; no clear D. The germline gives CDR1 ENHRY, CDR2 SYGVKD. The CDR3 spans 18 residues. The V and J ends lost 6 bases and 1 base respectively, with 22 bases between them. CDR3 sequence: CAISDLVGPLSSGNTIYF. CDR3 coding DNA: TGTGCCATCAGCGACCTAGTAGGACCGTTATCTTCTGGAAACACCATATATTTT.

DNA for the CDR3: TGTGCCAGCAGCTCCCCGGGGGGCGGGGGGGTCCACAATGAGCAGTTCTTC. Amino acid sequence: CASSSPGGGGVHNEQFF. The chain uses TRBV7-2 and TRBJ2-1; TRBD2 aligns across 9 bases. Germline CDR1 SGHTA, CDR2 FQGNSA. Losses at the gene ends were 4 bases for V and 5 bases for J; bases not matched to a gene: 12. The CDR3 runs to 17 residues.

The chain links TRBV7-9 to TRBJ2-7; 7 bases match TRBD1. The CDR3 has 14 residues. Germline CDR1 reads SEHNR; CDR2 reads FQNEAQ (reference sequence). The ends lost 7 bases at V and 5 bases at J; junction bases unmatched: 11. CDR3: CASKELGGLDEQYF. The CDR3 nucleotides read TGTGCCAGCAAGGAGCTAGGGGGCTTAGACGAGCAGTACTTC.

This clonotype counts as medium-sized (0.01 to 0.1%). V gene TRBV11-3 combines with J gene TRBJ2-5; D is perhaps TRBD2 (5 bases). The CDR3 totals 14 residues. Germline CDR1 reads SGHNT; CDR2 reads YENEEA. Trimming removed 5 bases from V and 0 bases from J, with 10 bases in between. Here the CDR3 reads CASSKRGNQETQYF. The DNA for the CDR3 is TGTGCCAGCAGCAAACGGGGAAACCAAGAGACCCAGTACTTC.

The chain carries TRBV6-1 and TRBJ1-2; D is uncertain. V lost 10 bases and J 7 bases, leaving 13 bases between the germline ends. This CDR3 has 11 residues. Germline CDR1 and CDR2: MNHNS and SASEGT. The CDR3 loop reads CATRIGSGYTF. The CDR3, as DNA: TGTGCCACCCGGATCGGGAGTGGCTACACCTTC.

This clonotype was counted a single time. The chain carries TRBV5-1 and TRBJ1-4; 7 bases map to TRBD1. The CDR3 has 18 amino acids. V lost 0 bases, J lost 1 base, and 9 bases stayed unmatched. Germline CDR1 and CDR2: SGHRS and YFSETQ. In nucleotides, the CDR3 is TGCGCCAGCAGCTTGGCCATAGGGGGCTGGGTAACTAATGAAAAACTGTTTTTT. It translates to CASSLAIGGWVTNEKLFF.

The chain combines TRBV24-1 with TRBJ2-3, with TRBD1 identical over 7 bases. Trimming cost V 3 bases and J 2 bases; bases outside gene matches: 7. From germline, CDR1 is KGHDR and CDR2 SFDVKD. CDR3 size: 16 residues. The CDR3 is CATSDRTGEITDTQYF. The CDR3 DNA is TGTGCCACCAGTGATCGTACAGGGGAGATCACAGATACGCAGTATTTT.